This entry is about one TCR beta chain. Antigen: not known. The CDR3 goes on 3 residues after the read ends, and that part is filled in from the germline J gene. The sample belongs to a study of T cells in women clearing cervical HPV infection. Study information: Cases' blood sampling followed lesion detection by median around 150 days (90 to 200). Study outcomes and limitations: Richness plus V gene abundances separated cases from controls with AUC about 0.8.

TCRdb keeps only in-frame clones here, not all; method: immunoSEQ multiplex PCR. This repertoire includes fewer than 50,000 clones. The CDR3 is 15 amino acids. With 0 bases clipped from V and 4 bases from J, the junction kept 6 bases outside the gene matches. Germline CDR1 SGHRS, CDR2 YFSETQ. The sequenced sample was blood buffy coat. V gene TRBV5-1 combines with J gene TRBJ1-2, with 7 bases fitting TRBD1. The clonotype comes from a woman aged 18-70 years with a cervical HPV16 infection that either progressed to CIN3+ or cleared (not recorded which). CDR3 DNA, as far as it was read: TGCGCCAGCAGCTTGGACGACAGGGACGGCTATGGC. This codes for CASSLDDRDGYG. The complete CDR3 reads CASSLDDRDGYGYTF.